This T cell receptor (beta chain) was recorded in a study of monozygotic twins with inflammatory bowel disease. From germline, CDR1 is MGHRA and CDR2 YSYEKL. CDR3 length: 15 residues. Regarding this clonotype: Its antigen is as yet unknown.

Findings and limits, study-wide: Telling apart the different T cell subtypes was not possible. IBD patients showed reduced TCRbeta diversity (inverse Simpson) versus healthy co-twins.

Every TCR library drew on 3500 ng of total RNA. TCRdb re-called the 5' RACE reads; one entry per CDR3 protein, DNA not given. Its listing shows more than 300,000 distinct CDR3 sequences. This TCR was sampled from a human donor with ulcerative colitis or Crohn's disease, or a healthy co-twin of an affected twin (not recorded which). The chain recombines TRBV4-1 with TRBJ2-3. The source material was blood. The CDR3 region is CASSQSLPSTDTQYF.